The 19 T cell receptor beta chains in this list originate from one sample, sequenced in a study of CD8 T cells in ankylosing spondylitis (dated by TCRdb to the late 2010s). Library generation was performed with 5' RACE. Sequencing was performed on an Illumina HiSeq 2500. The raw public reads went through TCRdb reprocessing: fastp at Q25, MiXCR clone calling, in-frame beta chains kept. One record per CDR3 amino acid sequence lists the most common genes and DNA. The sample has roughly 120,000 distinct CDR3 sequences on record, about 13% of them singletons. The ten largest clones take up around 3% of the sample. Sequencing used blood, either unsorted or a sorted T cell fraction (not recorded which). The receptors derive from a female donor with ankylosing spondylitis or in good health (not recorded which).

This clonotype occurred many times. The CDR3 nucleotides read TGCGCCAGCAGCTTGTCGGCAGTCAACACTGAAGCTTTCTTT. It yields the protein CASSLSAVNTEAFF. V is TRBV5-1 and J is TRBJ1-1; D ambiguous. The CDR3 consists of 14 residues. CDR1 and CDR2 (germline): SGHRS, YFSETQ. V was shortened by 1 base and J by 2 bases, with 9 bases between the two germline ends. Using reference TRBV5-1 and TRBJ1-1 for the parts outside the CDR3, the full variable domain is KAGVTQTPRYLIKTRGQQVTLSCSPISGHRSVSWYQQTPGQGLQFLFEYFSETQRNKGNFPGRFSGRQFSNSRSEMNVSTLELGDSALYLCASSLSAVNTEAFFGQGTRLTVV.

The V call is TRBV28, the J call TRBJ1-5; D is possibly TRBD1 (5 bases). V was trimmed by 5 bases and J by 7 bases, leaving 9 bases between them. The length of the CDR3 is 12 residues. The germline V gene has CDR1 MDHEN and CDR2 SYDVKM. CDR3 loop: CASSRGGQPQHF. The DNA for the CDR3 is TGTGCCAGCAGTCGGGGGGGACAGCCCCAGCATTTT.

The rearrangement links TRBV15 to TRBJ2-5; 8 positions match TRBD2. The CDR3 extends over 15 amino acids. V shed 1 base, J shed 2 bases, and the junction held 3 bases outside the gene matches. Germline V lookup: CDR1 LNHNV, CDR2 YYDKDF (reference sequence). The CDR3 loop reads CATSRGTSSQETQYF. CDR3 DNA: TGTGCCACCAGCAGAGGGACTAGCAGTCAAGAGACCCAGTACTTC. The whole variable domain, filled in from reference TRBV15 and TRBJ2-5, reads DAMVIQNPRYQVTQFGKPVTLSCSQTLNHNVMYWYQQKSSQAPKLLFHYYDKDFNNEADTPDNFQSRRPNTSFCFLDIRSPGLGDTAMYLCATSRGTSSQETQYFGPGTRLLVL.

This clonotype was counted ten times or more. The rearrangement uses TRBV5-5 and TRBJ1-1; no firm D call. This CDR3 has 14 residues. V lost 0 bases and J 0 bases, leaving 6 bases between the germline ends. Germline loops: CDR1 SGHKS, CDR2 YYEKEE (reference sequence). As DNA, the CDR3 is TGTGCCAGCAGCTTGGAGTATGTGAACACTGAAGCTTTCTTT. Amino acid sequence: CASSLEYVNTEAFF.

This clonotype has a count of ten or more. This sequence joins TRBV20-1 and TRBJ2-1; 13 bases map to TRBD2. Unmatched junction bases numbered 6, after V lost 5 bases and J lost 5 bases. The CDR3 length is 15 residues. CDR1 DFQATT and CDR2 SNEGSKA come from the germline V gene (reference sequence). CDR3 loop: CSAETSGGAHNEQFF. The CDR3 region has the DNA TGCAGTGCTGAAACTAGCGGGGGGGCCCACAATGAGCAGTTCTTC.

This clonotype occurred many times. As DNA, the CDR3 is TGCGCCAGCAGCCGAACCGGGACATCGTACCAAGAGACCCAGTACTTC. Protein: CASSRTGTSYQETQYF. The chain employs TRBV5-1 and TRBJ2-5, with D tentatively TRBD1 (6 bases). The length of the CDR3 is 16 residues. Trimming took 4 bases from V and 0 from J, leaving 16 bases between them. Germline CDR1 and CDR2: SGHRS and YFSETQ.

This clonotype was seen more than once but under ten times. This chain uses TRBV12-3 or TRBV12-4 with TRBJ2-3; D ambiguous. The ends were cut back, 4 bases at V and 6 bases at J, with 17 bases in the middle. The CDR3 length is 15 residues. The CDR3 DNA is TGTGCCAGCAGTTCTGGATGGGCCGAGTCGGATACGCAGTATTTT. This encodes CASSSGWAESDTQYF.

This clonotype showed up just a few times. The chain combines TRBV12-3 or TRBV12-4 with TRBJ2-1; maybe TRBD2 (5 bases). CDR3 size: 15 residues. Trimming cost V 3 bases and J 9 bases, with 18 bases left between them. The CDR3 sequence: CASSFSLEARTEQFF. The DNA of the CDR3 is TGTGCCAGCAGTTTCTCACTGGAGGCTCGCACTGAGCAGTTCTTC.

This clonotype was picked up a small number of times. The chain couples TRBV12-3 or TRBV12-4 to TRBJ2-5; maybe TRBD2 (6 bases). This CDR3 has 14 residues. V lost 3 bases and J lost 2, with 10 bases in between. The CDR3 bases are TGTGCCAGCAGTTTGGGCGGGAAGCAAGAGACCCAGTACTTC. Translated, it gives CASSLGGKQETQYF.

A word on this clonotype: An end of the junction does not agree with germline; a read error may underlie this. The chain employs TRBV12-3 or TRBV12-4 and TRBJ2-2; TRBD2 aligns across 9 bases. The CDR3 is 19 amino acids. CDR3: CVSSSLAGPYYHQGLELFF. CDR3 coding DNA: TGTGTCAGCAGTTCCCTAGCGGGACCATACTACCACCAAGGTTTGGAGCTGTTTTTT.

V is TRBV20-1 and J is TRBJ2-7, with D possibly being TRBD1 (6 bases). The V gene lost 2 bases and the J gene lost 1 base, with 6 bases spanning the gap. Germline V lookup: CDR1 DFQATT, CDR2 SNEGSKA (reference sequence). CDR3 length equals 12 residues. The CDR3 loop is CSARQGSYEQYF. DNA for the CDR3: TGCAGTGCTAGACAGGGGTCCTACGAGCAGTACTTC.

This clonotype was detected only a few times. In nucleotides, the CDR3 is TGTGCCAGCAGCGTAGGTGGTAGCGGGAGTTCCTACGAGCAGTACTTC. Amino acids: CASSVGGSGSSYEQYF. The rearrangement uses TRBV9 and TRBJ2-7; 9 nucleotides match TRBD2. CDR3 length equals 16 residues. The V segment lost 0 bases and the J segment 1 base; nucleotides outside the gene matches: 5. The germline V gene has CDR1 SGDLS and CDR2 YYNGEE. Based on the CDR3 plus reference TRBV9 and TRBJ2-7, the full variable domain is DSGVTQTPKHLITATGQRVTLRCSPRSGDLSVYWYQQSLDQGLQFLIQYYNGEERAKGNILERFSAQQFPDLHSELNLSSLELGDSALYFCASSVGGSGSSYEQYFGPGTRLTVT.

This clonotype was seen ten or more times. This chain links TRBV7-2 with TRBJ2-4, with D perhaps being TRBD1 or TRBD2 (5 bases each). The CDR3 length is 15 residues. Germline loops: CDR1 SGHTA, CDR2 FQGNSA. Trimming shortened V by 5 bases and J by 0 bases, and 11 bases separated the two germline ends. The CDR3 DNA reads TGTGCCAGCAGCGAGGGACGGCTAGCCAAAAACATTCAGTACTTC. This gives the protein CASSEGRLAKNIQYF. The variable domain in full, with the rest retrieved from reference TRBV7-2 and TRBJ2-4, is GAGVSQSPSNKVTEKGKDVELRCDPISGHTALYWYRQSLGQGLEFLIYFQGNSAPDKSGLPSDRFSAERTGGSVSTLTIQRTQQEDSAVYLCASSEGRLAKNIQYFGAGTRLSVL.

The chain combines TRBV5-1 with TRBJ2-7, with 7 bases aligning to TRBD1. CDR1 and CDR2 from the germline V gene are SGHRS and YFSETQ. This CDR3 region has 15 residues. J gave up 3 bases and V 7 bases, and 13 bases lay outside the gene matches. CDR3 loop: CASALRTGTFYEQYF. The CDR3 nucleotides read TGCGCCAGCGCCCTCCGGACAGGAACTTTCTACGAGCAGTACTTC.

This clonotype turned up a few times. The genes are TRBV20-1 and TRBJ2-3; 9 bases line up with TRBD2. Germline-derived CDR1 and CDR2 are DFQATT and SNEGSKA (reference sequence). This CDR3 has 16 amino acids. The V segment lost 1 base and the J segment 2 bases; nucleotides outside the gene matches: 7. The CDR3 DNA reads TGCAGTGCTAGAGGGCAGCGGGGGGATTTCACAGATACGCAGTATTTT. Translating gives CSARGQRGDFTDTQYF.

The gene calls are TRBV10-2 and TRBJ2-2, with D unclear. The CDR3 covers 11 residues. Germline CDR1 and CDR2: WSHSY and SAAADI. V lost 4 bases and J 5 bases, leaving 2 bases between the germline ends. The CDR3 reads CASSVTGELFF. The DNA for the CDR3 is TGCGCCAGCAGTGTGACCGGGGAGCTGTTTTTT.

This clonotype was observed many times. J is TRBJ2-4 and V is TRBV12-3 or TRBV12-4; tentatively, D is TRBD1 (5 bases). This CDR3 has 15 amino acids. The V gene lost 5 bases and the J gene lost 8 bases, with 19 bases spanning the gap. The CDR3 spells CASSIGHQGADIQYF. DNA of the CDR3: TGTGCCAGCAGTATAGGACACCAAGGGGCGGACATTCAGTACTTC.

This clonotype appeared a few times. An end of the junction does not agree with germline; a read error may underlie this. The chain recombines TRBV12-5 with TRBJ2-3; maybe TRBD1 (5 bases). The CDR3 consists of 9 residues. The germline V gene encodes CDR1 LGHNT and CDR2 FRNRAP. The CDR3 is CASGLFRDF. CDR3 in DNA: TGTGCTAGTGGTCTTTTCAGGGATTTT.

In this sample, this clonotype turned up many times. The chain has TRBV29-1 and TRBJ2-1, with D possibly matching TRBD2 (5 bases). V lost 7 bases and J lost 6, with 13 bases in between. Germline V gene sequence: CDR1 SQVTM, CDR2 ANQGSEA. This CDR3 region has 12 residues. The CDR3 region has the DNA TGCAGCGGAGAGGGATTCCTCAATGAGCAGTTCTTC. Encoded protein: CSGEGFLNEQFF.